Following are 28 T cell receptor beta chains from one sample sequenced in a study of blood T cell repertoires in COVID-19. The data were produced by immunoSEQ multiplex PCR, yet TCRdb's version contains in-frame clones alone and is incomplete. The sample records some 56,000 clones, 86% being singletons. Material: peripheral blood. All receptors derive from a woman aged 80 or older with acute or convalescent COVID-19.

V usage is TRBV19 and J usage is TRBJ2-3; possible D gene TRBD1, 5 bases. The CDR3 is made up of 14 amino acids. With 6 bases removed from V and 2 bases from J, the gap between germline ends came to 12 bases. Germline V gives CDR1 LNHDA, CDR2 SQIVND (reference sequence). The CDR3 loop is CASRGREITDTQYF. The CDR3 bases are TGTGCCAGTAGGGGCAGGGAAATCACAGATACGCAGTATTTT.

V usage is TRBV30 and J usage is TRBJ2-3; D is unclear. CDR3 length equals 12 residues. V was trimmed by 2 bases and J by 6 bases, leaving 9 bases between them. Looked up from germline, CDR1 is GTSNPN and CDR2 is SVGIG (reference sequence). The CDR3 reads CAWSLMRDTQYF. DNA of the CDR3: TGTGCCTGGAGTCTAATGAGGGATACGCAGTATTTT.

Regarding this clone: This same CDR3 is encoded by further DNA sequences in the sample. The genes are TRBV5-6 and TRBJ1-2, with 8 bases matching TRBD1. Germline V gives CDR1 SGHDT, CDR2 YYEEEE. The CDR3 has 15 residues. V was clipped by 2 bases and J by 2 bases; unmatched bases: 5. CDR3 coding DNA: TGTGCCAGCAGCTTTGGGGACAGGCCAAACTATGGCTACACCTTC. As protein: CASSFGDRPNYGYTF.

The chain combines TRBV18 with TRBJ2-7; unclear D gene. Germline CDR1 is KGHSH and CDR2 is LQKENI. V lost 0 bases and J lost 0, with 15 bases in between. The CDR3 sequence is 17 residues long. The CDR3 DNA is TGTGCCAGCTCACCACCAGGAGTTGGCGTAGGCTCCTACGAGCAGTACTTC. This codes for CASSPPGVGVGSYEQYF.

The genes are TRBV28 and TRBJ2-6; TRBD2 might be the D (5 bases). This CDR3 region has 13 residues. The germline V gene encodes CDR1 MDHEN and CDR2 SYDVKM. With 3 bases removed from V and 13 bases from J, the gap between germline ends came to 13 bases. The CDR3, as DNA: TGTGCCAGCAGTTTCCCAGGAAGCGGAGTCCTGACTTTC. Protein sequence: CASSFPGSGVLTF.

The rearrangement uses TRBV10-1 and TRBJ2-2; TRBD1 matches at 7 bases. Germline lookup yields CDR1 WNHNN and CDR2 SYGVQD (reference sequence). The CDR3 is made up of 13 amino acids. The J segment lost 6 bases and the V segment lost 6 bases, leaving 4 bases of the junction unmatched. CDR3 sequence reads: CASSRQGAGELFF. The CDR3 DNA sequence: TGCGCCAGCAGCCGACAGGGCGCCGGGGAGCTGTTTTTT.

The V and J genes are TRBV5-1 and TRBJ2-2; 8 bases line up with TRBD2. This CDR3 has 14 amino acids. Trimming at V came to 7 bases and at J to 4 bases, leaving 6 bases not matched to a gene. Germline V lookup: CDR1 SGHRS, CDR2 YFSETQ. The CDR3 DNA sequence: TGCGCCAGCGCCCGGACTAGCTCCACCGGGGAGCTGTTTTTT. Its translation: CASARTSSTGELFF.

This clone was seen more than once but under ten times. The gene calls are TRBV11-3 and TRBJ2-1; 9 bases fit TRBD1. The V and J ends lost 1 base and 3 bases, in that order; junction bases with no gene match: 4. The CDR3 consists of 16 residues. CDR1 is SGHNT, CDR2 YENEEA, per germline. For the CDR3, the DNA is TGTGCCAGCAGCTTAGGCCAGGGACAGGGCTACAATGAGCAGTTCTTC. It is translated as CASSLGQGQGYNEQFF.

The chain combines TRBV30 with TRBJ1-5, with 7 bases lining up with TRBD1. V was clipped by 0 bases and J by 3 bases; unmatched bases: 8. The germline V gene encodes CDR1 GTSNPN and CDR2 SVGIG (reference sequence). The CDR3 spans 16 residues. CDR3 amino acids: CAWSVLGRGNNQPQHF. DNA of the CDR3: TGTGCCTGGAGTGTACTAGGCAGGGGGAACAATCAGCCCCAGCATTTT.

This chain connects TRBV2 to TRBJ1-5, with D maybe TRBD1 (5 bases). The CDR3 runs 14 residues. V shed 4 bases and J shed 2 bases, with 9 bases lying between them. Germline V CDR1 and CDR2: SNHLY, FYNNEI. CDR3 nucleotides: TGTGCCAGCAGTGTGGGGCAGGGCAATCAGCCCCAGCATTTT. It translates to CASSVGQGNQPQHF.

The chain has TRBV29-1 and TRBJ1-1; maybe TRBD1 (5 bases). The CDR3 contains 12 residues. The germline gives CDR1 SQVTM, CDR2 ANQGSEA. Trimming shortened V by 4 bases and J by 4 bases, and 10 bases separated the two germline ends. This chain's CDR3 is CSVGDGGTEAFF. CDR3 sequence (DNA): TGCAGCGTTGGGGACGGGGGCACTGAAGCTTTCTTT.

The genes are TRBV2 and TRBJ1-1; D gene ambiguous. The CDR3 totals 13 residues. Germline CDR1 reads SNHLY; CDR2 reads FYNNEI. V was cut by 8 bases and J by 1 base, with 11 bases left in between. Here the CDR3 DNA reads TGTGCCAGCGCGGGAGAAAGGAACACTGAAGCTTTCTTT. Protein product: CASAGERNTEAFF.

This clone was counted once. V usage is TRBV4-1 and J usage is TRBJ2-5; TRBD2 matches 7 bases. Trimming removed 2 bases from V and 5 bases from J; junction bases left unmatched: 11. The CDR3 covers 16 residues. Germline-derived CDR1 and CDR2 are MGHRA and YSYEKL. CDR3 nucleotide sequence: TGCGCCAGCAGCCAATATACGGGGGGATTGGCGGAGACCCAGTACTTC. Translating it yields CASSQYTGGLAETQYF.

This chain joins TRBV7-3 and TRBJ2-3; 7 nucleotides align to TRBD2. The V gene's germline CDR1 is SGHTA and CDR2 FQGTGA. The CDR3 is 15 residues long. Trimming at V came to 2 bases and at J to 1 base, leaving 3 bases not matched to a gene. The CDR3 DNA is TGTGCCAGCAGCTTAGACAGCGGGGGCACAGATACGCAGTATTTT. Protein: CASSLDSGGTDTQYF. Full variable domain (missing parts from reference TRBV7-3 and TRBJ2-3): GAGVSQTPSNKVTEKGKYVELRCDPISGHTALYWYRQSLGQGPEFLIYFQGTGAADDSGLPNDRFFAVRPEGSVSTLKIQRTERGDSAVYLCASSLDSGGTDTQYFGPGTRLTVL.

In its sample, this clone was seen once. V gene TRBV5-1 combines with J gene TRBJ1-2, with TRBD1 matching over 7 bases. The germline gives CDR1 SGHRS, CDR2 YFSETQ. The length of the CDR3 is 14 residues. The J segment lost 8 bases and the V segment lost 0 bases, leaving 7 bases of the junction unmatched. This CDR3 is CASSLGQGPAGYTF. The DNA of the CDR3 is TGCGCCAGCAGCTTGGGACAGGGACCGGCCGGCTACACCTTC.

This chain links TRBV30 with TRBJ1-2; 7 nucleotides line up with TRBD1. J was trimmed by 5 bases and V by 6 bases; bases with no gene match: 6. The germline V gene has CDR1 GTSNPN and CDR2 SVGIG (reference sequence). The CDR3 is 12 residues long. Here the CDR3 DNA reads TGTGCCTGTTCCACAGGGGAGTATGGCTACACCTTC. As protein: CACSTGEYGYTF.

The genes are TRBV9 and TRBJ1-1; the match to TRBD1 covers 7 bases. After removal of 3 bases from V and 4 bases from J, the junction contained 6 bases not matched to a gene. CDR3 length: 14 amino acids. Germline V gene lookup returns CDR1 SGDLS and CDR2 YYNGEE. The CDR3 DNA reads TGTGCCAGCAGCGCGAATCAGGGGGGCACTGAAGCTTTCTTT. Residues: CASSANQGGTEAFF.

CDR3 amino acids: CAWSVLNSYNSPLHF. The CDR3, as DNA: TGTGCCTGGAGTGTACTGAACAGTTATAATTCACCCCTCCACTTT. The rearrangement links TRBV30 to TRBJ1-6; D remains ambiguous. Germline CDR1 reads GTSNPN; CDR2 reads SVGIG (reference sequence). This CDR3 spans 15 amino acids. Trimming pared 0 bases from V and 4 bases from J, leaving 10 bases between.

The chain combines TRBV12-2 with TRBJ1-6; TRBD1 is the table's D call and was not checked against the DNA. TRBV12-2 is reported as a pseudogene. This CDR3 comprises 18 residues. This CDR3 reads CASRLIDPRGQANSPLHF. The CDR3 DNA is TGTGCAAGTCGCTTAATAGACCCTCGGGGACAAGCCAATTCACCCCTCCACTTT.

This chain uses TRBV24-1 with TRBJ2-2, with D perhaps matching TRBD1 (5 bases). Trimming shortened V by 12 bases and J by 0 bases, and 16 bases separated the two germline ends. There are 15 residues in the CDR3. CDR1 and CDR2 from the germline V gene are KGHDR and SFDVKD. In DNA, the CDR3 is TGTGCCGCAGGCGGTGGGGCTGCGAACACCGGGGAGCTGTTTTTT. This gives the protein CAAGGGAANTGELFF.

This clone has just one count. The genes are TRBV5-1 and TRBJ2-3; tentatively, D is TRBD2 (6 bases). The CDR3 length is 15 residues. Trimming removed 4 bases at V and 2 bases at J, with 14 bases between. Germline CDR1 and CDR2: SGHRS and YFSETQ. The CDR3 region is CASSGSGHDTDTQYF. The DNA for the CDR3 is TGCGCCAGCAGCGGCAGCGGGCACGACACAGATACGCAGTATTTT.

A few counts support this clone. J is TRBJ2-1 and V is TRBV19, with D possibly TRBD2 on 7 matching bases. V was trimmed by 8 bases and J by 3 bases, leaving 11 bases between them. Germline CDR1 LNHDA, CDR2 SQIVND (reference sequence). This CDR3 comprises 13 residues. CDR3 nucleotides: TGTGCCAGTGAGGGGGGGTTCTACAATGAGCAGTTCTTC. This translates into CASEGGFYNEQFF. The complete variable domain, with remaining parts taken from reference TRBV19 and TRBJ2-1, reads DGGITQSPKYLFRKEGQNVTLSCEQNLNHDAMYWYRQDPGQGLRLIYYSQIVNDFQKGDIAEGYSVSREKKESFPLTVTSAQKNPTAFYLCASEGGFYNEQFFGPGTRLTVL.

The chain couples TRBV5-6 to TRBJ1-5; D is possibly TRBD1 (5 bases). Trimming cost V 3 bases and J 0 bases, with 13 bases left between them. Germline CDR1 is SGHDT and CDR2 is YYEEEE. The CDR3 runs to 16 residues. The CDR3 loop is CASSSVGGNSNQPQHF. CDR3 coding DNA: TGTGCCAGCAGCTCGGTCGGGGGGAATAGCAATCAGCCCCAGCATTTT.

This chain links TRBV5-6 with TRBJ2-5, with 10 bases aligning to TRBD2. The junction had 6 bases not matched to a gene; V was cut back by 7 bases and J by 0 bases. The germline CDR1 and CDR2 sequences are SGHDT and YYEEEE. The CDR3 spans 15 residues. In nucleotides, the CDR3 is TGTGCCAGCGTAGCGGGGGGAGTGTACCAAGAGACCCAGTACTTC. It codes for CASVAGGVYQETQYF.

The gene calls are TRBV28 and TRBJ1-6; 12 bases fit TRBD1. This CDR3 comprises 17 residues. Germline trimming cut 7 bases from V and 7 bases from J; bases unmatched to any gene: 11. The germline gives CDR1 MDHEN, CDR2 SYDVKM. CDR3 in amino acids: CASTTFRDRGPNSPLHF. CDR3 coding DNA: TGTGCCAGCACTACTTTCCGGGACAGGGGGCCGAATTCACCCCTCCACTTT.

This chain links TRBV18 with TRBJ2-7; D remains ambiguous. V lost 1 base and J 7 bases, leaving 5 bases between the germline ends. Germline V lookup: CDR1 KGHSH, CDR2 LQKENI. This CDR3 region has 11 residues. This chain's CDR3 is CASSPQIEQYF. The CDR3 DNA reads TGTGCCAGCTCACCACAAATAGAGCAGTACTTC.

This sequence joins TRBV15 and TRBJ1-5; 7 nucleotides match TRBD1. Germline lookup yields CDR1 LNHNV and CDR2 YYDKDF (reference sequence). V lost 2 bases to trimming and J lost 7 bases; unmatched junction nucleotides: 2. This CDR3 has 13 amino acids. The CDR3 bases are TGTGCCACCAGCAGAACAGGGGACCAGCCCCAGCATTTT. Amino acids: CATSRTGDQPQHF. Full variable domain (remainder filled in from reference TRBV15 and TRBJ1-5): DAMVIQNPRYQVTQFGKPVTLSCSQTLNHNVMYWYQQKSSQAPKLLFHYYDKDFNNEADTPDNFQSRRPNTSFCFLDIRSPGLGDTAMYLCATSRTGDQPQHFGDGTRLSIL.

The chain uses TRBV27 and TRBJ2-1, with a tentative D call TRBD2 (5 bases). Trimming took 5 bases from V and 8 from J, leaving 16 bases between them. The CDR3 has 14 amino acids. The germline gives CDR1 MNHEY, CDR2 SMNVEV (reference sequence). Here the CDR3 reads CASSRQDGGYEQFF. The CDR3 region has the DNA TGTGCCAGCAGTCGCCAGGACGGAGGATATGAGCAGTTCTTC.